The subject of this entry is one TCR beta chain. Its antigen remains unidentified. The CDR3 sequence is 12 residues long. Trimming pared 3 bases from V and 9 bases from J, leaving 9 bases between. Germline lookup yields CDR1 MGHRA and CDR2 YSYEKL. This sample stems from a study of shared clonotypes between healthy human individuals. Findings and limits, study-wide: Memory subsets generally showed smaller estimated richness than naive subsets did.

Naivety among CD8 cells was defined by CD45RO negativity and positive CCR7 selection, thereby excluding terminally differentiated effector memory CD45RA+ cells. The protocol was immunoSEQ multiplex PCR, while the TCRdb copy is restricted to in-frame clones and leaves out a portion. The sample carries hundreds of thousands of clones, roughly 94% recorded once. This TCR derives from a man aged 25 to 40 in good health. J is TRBJ2-1 and V is TRBV4-1; D gene unclear. Material: naive CD8+ T cells sorted from blood. The CDR3 spells CASSQGSGEQFF. The CDR3 nucleotides read TGCGCCAGCAGCCAGGGATCGGGTGAGCAGTTCTTC.